This T cell receptor beta chain was recovered during a study of shared clonotypes between healthy human individuals (dated by TCRdb to 2020 to 2022). The study in broad terms: The cohort comprised a couple of women and a few men aged 18 to 49 years. Per donor, three plates each were used for CD4 naive and CD4 memory, two for CD8 naive, and one for CD8 memory. To estimate repertoire size and how much clonotypes are shared between individuals, the study performed deep sequencing of blood TCR repertoires from a handful of healthy adults. Different laboratories and diverse techniques were used to prepare libraries and sequence TCR repertoires, to increase sequencing depth and limit assay-specific biases. Per donor, leukapheresis produced somewhere between about 0.85 and 8.9 billion PBMCs.

V was cut back by 3 bases and J by 9 bases, leaving a gap of 9 bases between them. CDR1 and CDR2 were assigned from the germline V gene as SGHTA and FQGTGA. CDR3 length: 12 amino acids, cysteine to phenylalanine. Only CDR3 DNA remains: 36 bases, in frame from the first base. Using the deep immunoSEQ assay, TCR CDR3 regions were amplified from genomic DNA by multiplex PCR. Genomic DNA extracted from each cell subset was distributed evenly over all wells of several immunoSEQ 96-well plates, and each plate served as one replicate. Each replicate PCR for sorted subsets received roughly 0.2 ug genomic DNA, equal to tens of thousands of T cell genomes. Purified libraries were measured with a Qubit 3.0 fluorometer, size-checked on a Bioanalyzer 2100, and measured again with the KAPA Library Quantification kit. Each immunoSEQ 96-well plate was sequenced on its own single-read 150-cycle Illumina NextSeq 550 flow cell. Concerning the study's data processing: The immunoSEQ output contained only junctional sequences without quality scores, so filtering could not match that applied to full-length reads. Sequences were annotated with PyIR, a Python wrapper for IgBLAST v1.9, and V/J genes and CDR3 were assigned using IMGT germline references. Reads were removed for weak V/J assignments (E-value above 1e-6), missing CDR3, stop codons, out-of-frame junctions, or ambiguous translated residues. V3J clonotypes were defined as sequences sharing the same inferred V gene, J gene, and CDR3 amino acid sequence. Percentage overlap between repertoires was computed as shared unique clonotypes divided by the size of the smaller repertoire. Three approaches were used to assess repertoire richness: RTK rarefaction, the Chao1 estimator, and Recon v2.1 estimates of unobserved clonotypes. OLGA was used to compute generation probabilities for all TCRbeta clonotypes that the gDNA method yielded from several donors. TCRdb provides this immuneACCESS table in a form limited to in-frame rearrangements. Some clones are lacking; in checked studies, under half of them reflect an unresolved V gene, and why the rest are absent is not known. V and J calls and clone size are as listed in that table; D and trimming were resolved from the DNA. The sample yields hundreds of thousands of clones; more than 85% were counted once. Approximately 25% of the sample is held by the ten biggest clonotypes.

Points the paper makes about the study in general: Pairwise subsampling indicated that sequencing depth was expected to affect the degree of clonotype sharing among donors. Only blood was sampled, and tissue TCR repertoires likely differ from those in blood. Naive subsets generally had larger estimated clonotype richness than memory subsets. Sharing across a few donors was observed for 4.5% to 6.5% of naive CD4, around 3.5% of naive CD8, roughly 2.4% of memory CD4, and about 0.38% of memory CD8 clonotypes. Because the study included only a small number of donors, the genetic and exposure-history diversity represented was limited. Compared with non-shared clonotypes, the clonotypes found in all four sorted-subset donors had higher generation probabilities. Incomplete sequencing was indicated by rarefaction of sorted-subset datasets, despite the large sequencing depth.

A remark on this clone: Its cognate antigen has yet to be identified. No qualities accompany the bases; no much larger clone lies one base away.

For the CD8 naive samples, CD45RO-negative cells were positively selected for CCR7, yielding a CD45RA+CCR7+ population from which TemRA cells were excluded. Healthy HIV-negative adults with no recently reported acute infections or vaccinations were included as donors. All donors were Caucasian adults living in Nashville, Tennessee, USA. Blood was obtained by leukapheresis, after which PBMCs were separated by Ficoll-Histopaque density gradient centrifugation and cryopreserved in liquid nitrogen vapor phase. Purity and quantity of every magnetically sorted T cell population were checked by analytical flow cytometry. From each sorted fraction, genomic DNA was isolated and quantified by UV absorbance on a Nanodrop 2000c.

The sequence links TRBV7-3 to TRBJ2-1, with the D segment identity uncertain. This receptor was obtained from a man younger than 45 in good health. The sample comprised naive CD8+ T cells sorted from blood. Explained via the paper, the cell subset or site label denotes: CD45RA+CCR7+. The sequence in DNA is TGTGCCAGCAGCTTTCAGTCCAGTGAGCAGTTCTTC. This encodes CASSFQSSEQFF.